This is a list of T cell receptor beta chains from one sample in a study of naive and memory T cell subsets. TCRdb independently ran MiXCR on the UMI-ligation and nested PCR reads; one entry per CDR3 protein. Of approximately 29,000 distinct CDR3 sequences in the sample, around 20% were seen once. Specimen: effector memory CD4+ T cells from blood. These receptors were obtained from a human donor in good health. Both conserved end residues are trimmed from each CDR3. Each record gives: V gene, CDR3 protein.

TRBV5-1	ASSRDGRNQPQH
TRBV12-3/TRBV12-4	ASSLHGAGGDNEQF
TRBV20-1	SASGQNTGELF
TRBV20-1	SARRPGAAYEQY
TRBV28	ASSRTLMANYGYT
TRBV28	ATGTSGRADTQY
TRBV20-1	SAPGTSGGGRGTQY
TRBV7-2	ASSSGLVPGTQY
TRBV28	ASSPPGGGTIEQY
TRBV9	ASSVGDRVRGEQY
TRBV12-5	ASGLPRWGASGLYYEQY
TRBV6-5	ASSYSTTSGSGTQY
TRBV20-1	SAGTSYTDTQY
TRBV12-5	ASALGLAGNNEQF
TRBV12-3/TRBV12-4	ASSRTTNTEAF
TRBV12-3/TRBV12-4	ASSFGGREVNEQF
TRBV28	ASSILGGAGNTEAF